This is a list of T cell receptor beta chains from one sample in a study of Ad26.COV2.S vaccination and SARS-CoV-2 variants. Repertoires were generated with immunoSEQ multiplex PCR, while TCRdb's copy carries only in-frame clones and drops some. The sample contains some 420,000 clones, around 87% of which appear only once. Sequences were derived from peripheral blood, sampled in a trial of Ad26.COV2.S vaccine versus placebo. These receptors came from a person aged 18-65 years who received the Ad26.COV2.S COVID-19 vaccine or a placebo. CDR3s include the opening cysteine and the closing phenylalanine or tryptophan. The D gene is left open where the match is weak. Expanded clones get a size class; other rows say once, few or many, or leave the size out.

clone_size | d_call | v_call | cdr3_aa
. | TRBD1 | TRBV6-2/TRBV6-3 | CASSTATGVQTGELFF
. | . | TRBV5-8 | CASSDRQMNTEAFF
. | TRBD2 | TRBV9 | CASSRGGQETQYF
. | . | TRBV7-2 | CASSLGPRRYEQYF
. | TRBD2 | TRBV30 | CAWDGSGGAYRGTQYF
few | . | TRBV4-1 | CASSQDPRVGNTDTQYF
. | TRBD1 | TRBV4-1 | CASSHQDRSSYEQYF
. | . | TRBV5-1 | CASSLERNYNEQFF
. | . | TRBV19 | CASSISPLGSGELFF
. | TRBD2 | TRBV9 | CASSVDLAGETQYF
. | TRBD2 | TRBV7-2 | CASSLVWGGDTQYF
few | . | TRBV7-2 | CASSSGTYEQYF
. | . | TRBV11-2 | CASSLGPNKANEQYF
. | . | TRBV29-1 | CSVGDFYEQYF
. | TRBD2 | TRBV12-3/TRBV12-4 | CASSWGGAYEQYF
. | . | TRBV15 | CATSRDYRGGTGELFF
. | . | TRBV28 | CASSPHRQLYGYTF
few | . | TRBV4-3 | CASSQEGSYEQYF
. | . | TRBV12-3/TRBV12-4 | CASSWTAETQYF
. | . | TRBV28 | CASSLFWGYEQYF
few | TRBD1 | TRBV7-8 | CASRRGTGQETQYF
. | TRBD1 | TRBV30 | CAWRRGGQGGGNQPQHF
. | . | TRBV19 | CASTSRGSNQPQHF
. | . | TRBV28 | CATFAGVGDSPLHF
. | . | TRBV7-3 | CASSSRGTGTDTQYF